This TCR beta chain was sequenced for a study of PD-1 blockade in mismatch repair-deficient tumors. Study summary: All were previously treated, progressing patients with some twelve mismatch repair-deficient cancer types.

About this clone itself: Its matching antigen is unknown.

Study-wide points: Rapid post-treatment expansion, then contraction, generally preceding radiologic response, marked tumor-resident clones.

The germline gives CDR1 SGHNT, CDR2 YENEEA. V was clipped by 2 bases and J by 1 base, with 5 bases between them. This CDR3 has 13 residues. PCR or immunohistochemistry showed mismatch repair deficiency in every enrolled patient. The TCR-sequenced patients were a few responders to pembrolizumab. Repertoires were generated with immunoSEQ multiplex PCR, while TCRdb's copy carries only in-frame clones and drops some. The sample yields tens of thousands of clones, 78% seen once. The sample here was peripheral blood, taken 4 weeks after starting pembrolizumab. The receptor was derived from an adult with mismatch repair-deficient cancer. V gene TRBV11-3 combines with J gene TRBJ1-1; D is uncertain. The CDR3 reads CASSLNENTEAFF. CDR3 nucleotide sequence: TGTGCCAGCAGCTTAAACGAGAACACTGAAGCTTTCTTT. The variable domain in full, with the rest retrieved from reference TRBV11-3 and TRBJ1-1, is EAGVVQSPRYKIIEKKQPVAFWCNPISGHNTLYWYLQNLGQGPELLIRYENEEAVDDSQLPKDRFSAERLKGVDSTLKIQPAELGDSAVYLCASSLNENTEAFFGQGTRLTVV.